These 6 T cell receptor beta chains were sequenced from one sample in a study of cytomegalovirus exposure and HLA in healthy donors. Profiled with immunoSEQ multiplex PCR; TCRdb holds only in-frame clones, not every one. The sample has over 200,000 clones, around 86% seen once. Sequenced sample: PBMCs. The receptors stem from a woman between 18 and 29 years old in good health and CMV-seropositive.

This rearrangement joins TRBV27 to TRBJ2-7, with D perhaps TRBD1 (5 bases). This CDR3 has 14 amino acids. Trimming removed 5 bases from V and 2 bases from J, with 13 bases in between. Germline-derived CDR1 and CDR2 are MNHEY and SMNVEV (reference sequence). CDR3 residues: CASSLGAGPYEQYF. CDR3 DNA: TGTGCCAGCAGTCTCGGAGCAGGGCCCTACGAGCAGTACTTC.

The rearrangement uses TRBV6-1 and TRBJ2-1, with a tentative D call TRBD1 (6 bases). CDR1 is MNHNS and CDR2 is SASEGT in the germline V gene. With 2 bases removed from V and 10 bases from J, the gap between germline ends came to 12 bases. This CDR3 region has 13 residues. The CDR3 region has the DNA TGTGCCAGCAGTGAAACAGGAGACAGGGAGCAGTTCTTC. Translated, it gives CASSETGDREQFF.

This clone has just one count. The rearrangement links TRBV29-1 to TRBJ2-7; 8 bases line up with TRBD2. This CDR3 has 11 amino acids. Trimming removed 8 bases from V and 6 bases from J; junction bases left unmatched: 6. Germline V gene data show CDR1 as SQVTM and CDR2 as ANQGSEA. The CDR3 DNA is TGCAGCTCGAGGGCGGGAGGCGAGCAGTACTTC. Protein sequence: CSSRAGGEQYF.

The chain couples TRBV5-1 to TRBJ2-1, with D unresolved. CDR3 size: 13 residues. Germline CDR1 reads SGHRS; CDR2 reads YFSETQ. V was shortened by 2 bases and J by 8 bases, with 11 bases between the two germline ends. The DNA for the CDR3 is TGCGCCAGCAGCTTAGTTCAGGAAGATGAGCAGTTCTTC. Residues: CASSLVQEDEQFF.

This chain joins TRBV27 and TRBJ1-5; 9 bases agree with TRBD1. Looked up from germline, CDR1 is MNHEY and CDR2 is SMNVEV (reference sequence). The V gene end was trimmed by 6 bases and the J gene end by 6 bases; junction bases not matched to a gene: 6. The CDR3 has 14 residues. CDR3 loop: CASSTGTGSQPQHF. CDR3 sequence (DNA): TGTGCCAGCAGCACGGGGACAGGGAGTCAGCCCCAGCATTTT.

The J gene is TRBJ1-2, the V gene TRBV19; maybe TRBD1 (6 bases). V lost 7 bases to trimming and J lost 3 bases, with 18 bases between them. The CDR3 runs 15 residues. Germline CDR1 and CDR2: LNHDA and SQIVND (reference sequence). The CDR3 spells CASMEVQGIDYGYTF. Here the CDR3 DNA reads TGTGCCAGTATGGAGGTACAGGGAATTGACTATGGCTACACCTTC.